Below, 20 T cell receptor beta chains from the same sample are listed, as sequenced in a study of technical replicates of blood from a few donors. The method was immunoSEQ multiplex PCR; TCRdb's version includes in-frame clones alone and lacks a portion of them. The sample holds approximately 10,000 clones, approximately 94% seen once. The material sequenced was PBMCs. These receptors all come from a human donor in good health.

This clone was seen a single time. The chain couples TRBV9 to TRBJ2-1, with a tentative D call TRBD2 (5 bases). This CDR3 spans 15 amino acids. Trimming removed 4 bases from V and 0 bases from J, with 11 bases in between. Germline V lookup: CDR1 SGDLS, CDR2 YYNGEE. The CDR3 region is CASSQRRDSYNEQFF. CDR3 bases: TGTGCCAGCAGCCAACGACGGGACTCCTACAATGAGCAGTTCTTC.

In this sample, this clone turned up once. The rearrangement joins TRBV7-8 to TRBJ1-1; D ambiguous. V was trimmed by 6 bases and J by 7 bases, leaving 12 bases between them. Germline CDR1 SGHVS, CDR2 FQNEAQ. CDR3 length equals 12 residues. CDR3 coding DNA: TGTGCCAGCAGGTCTAATCCCGGTGAAGCTTTCTTT. Translation gives CASRSNPGEAFF.

V usage is TRBV28 and J usage is TRBJ1-5; TRBD1 matches at 10 bases. Germline loops: CDR1 MDHEN, CDR2 SYDVKM. The ends lost 5 bases at V and 6 bases at J; junction bases unmatched: 10. This CDR3 region has 16 residues. Written as DNA, the CDR3 is TGTGCCAGCAGTCCGGGACAGGGGCCTACCAGTCAGCCCCAGCATTTT. Protein sequence: CASSPGQGPTSQPQHF.

The chain couples TRBV29-1 to TRBJ1-1; no clear D gene. Trimming cost V 7 bases and J 0 bases, with 12 bases left between them. CDR1 is SQVTM, CDR2 ANQGSEA, per germline. The CDR3 loop spans 13 amino acids. CDR3 coding DNA: TGCAGCGGACAAGAGAACATGAACACTGAAGCTTTCTTT. Translating gives CSGQENMNTEAFF.

The V and J genes are TRBV7-8 and TRBJ2-3, with TRBD2 matching over 9 bases. The germline V gene has CDR1 SGHVS and CDR2 FQNEAQ. Trimming at V came to 4 bases and at J to 3 bases, leaving 5 bases not matched to a gene. The CDR3 is made up of 15 amino acids. The CDR3 DNA follows: TGTGCCAGCAGCTGGCCGGGACTAGCTACAGATACGCAGTATTTT. This codes for CASSWPGLATDTQYF.

This rearrangement joins TRBV6-5 to TRBJ2-1; D gene uncertain. Germline assignment: CDR1 MNHEY and CDR2 SVGAGI. CDR3 length equals 12 residues. Trimming removed 7 bases at V and 7 bases at J, with 11 bases between. As DNA, the CDR3 is TGTGCCAGCATTAGTCGGAGTAATGAGCAGTTCTTC. Amino acid sequence: CASISRSNEQFF.

J is TRBJ1-5 and V is TRBV6-1, with TRBD1 as a possible D gene (6 bases). The CDR3 spans 14 residues. The V end lost 7 bases, the J end lost 7 bases, and 17 bases lay between the germline ends. Germline V CDR1 and CDR2: MNHNS, SASEGT. CDR3 loop: CASMTGHLNQPQHF. CDR3 nucleotide sequence: TGTGCCAGCATGACGGGACACCTGAACCAGCCCCAGCATTTT.

The rearrangement uses TRBV28 and TRBJ2-7; D uncertain. Trimming cost V 3 bases and J 6 bases, with 6 bases left between them. The CDR3 totals 11 residues. Per germline, CDR1 MDHEN and CDR2 SYDVKM. In nucleotides, the CDR3 is TGTGCCAGCAGTTTCAATAGCGAGCAGTACTTC. This encodes CASSFNSEQYF.

The genes are TRBV6-6 and TRBJ2-2; D unresolved. V was shortened by 0 bases and J by 1 base, with 3 bases between the two germline ends. Germline assignment: CDR1 MNHNY and CDR2 SVGAGI (reference sequence). This CDR3 has 14 amino acids. DNA for the CDR3: TGTGCCAGCAGTTACTCACAGAACACCGGGGAGCTGTTTTTT. This gives the protein CASSYSQNTGELFF.

The chain uses TRBV28 and TRBJ2-3; 16 bases align to TRBD2. Trimming cost V 5 bases and J 4 bases; bases outside gene matches: 12. Germline V gene lookup returns CDR1 MDHEN and CDR2 SYDVKM. This CDR3 is 19 amino acids long. This CDR3 reads CASSLGLAGGLPTPDTQYF. The CDR3 coding sequence is TGTGCCAGCAGTCTGGGACTAGCGGGAGGGTTGCCCACCCCAGATACGCAGTATTTT. The full variable domain, its missing parts supplied by reference TRBV28 and TRBJ2-3, is DVKVTQSSRYLVKRTGEKVFLECVQDMDHENMFWYRQDPGLGLRLIYFSYDVKMKEKGDIPEGYSVSREKKERFSLILESASTNQTSMYLCASSLGLAGGLPTPDTQYFGPGTRLTVL.

V usage is TRBV6-5 and J usage is TRBJ2-7, with unresolved D. The V end lost 7 bases, the J end lost 1 base, and 8 bases lay between the germline ends. Germline CDR1 and CDR2: MNHEY and SVGAGI. There are 12 residues in the CDR3. In nucleotides, the CDR3 is TGTGCCAGCACCAACACATCCTACGAGCAGTACTTC. Its protein is CASTNTSYEQYF.

V usage is TRBV5-1 and J usage is TRBJ2-1; 12 nucleotides align to TRBD2. The junction had 4 bases not matched to a gene; V was cut back by 1 base and J by 8 bases. This CDR3 has 15 residues. Germline-derived CDR1 and CDR2 are SGHRS and YFSETQ. CDR3 coding DNA: TGCGCCAGCAGCTTGTTGCTAGCGGGAGGGCATGAGCAGTTCTTC. Amino acids: CASSLLLAGGHEQFF.

The gene calls are TRBV27 and TRBJ2-3, with a weak D call TRBD1 (6 bases). Germline CDR1 MNHEY, CDR2 SMNVEV (reference sequence). There are 16 residues in the CDR3. V was clipped by 1 base and J by 0 bases, with 11 bases between them. The CDR3 protein is CASSLLGQPSTDTQYF. The CDR3 coding sequence is TGTGCCAGCAGTTTATTAGGACAGCCTAGCACAGATACGCAGTATTTT.

The chain recombines TRBV5-1 with TRBJ2-7; TRBD2 aligns across 8 bases. CDR1 SGHRS and CDR2 YFSETQ come from the germline V gene. CDR3 size: 14 residues. The V segment lost 3 bases and the J segment 6 bases; nucleotides outside the gene matches: 8. As DNA, the CDR3 is TGCGCCAGCAGCTCCCCCCCGGGAGGGGGCGAGCAGTACTTC. The encoded protein is CASSSPPGGGEQYF. The full variable domain, in which reference TRBV5-1 and TRBJ2-7 provide the parts outside the CDR3, is KAGVTQTPRYLIKTRGQQVTLSCSPISGHRSVSWYQQTPGQGLQFLFEYFSETQRNKGNFPGRFSGRQFSNSRSEMNVSTLELGDSALYLCASSSPPGGGEQYFGPGTRLTVT.

The chain employs TRBV6-1 and TRBJ1-4; 8 bases match TRBD1. V lost 5 bases to trimming and J lost 10 bases; unmatched junction nucleotides: 12. The CDR3 length is 15 residues. CDR1 is MNHNS and CDR2 is SASEGT in the germline V gene. The DNA for the CDR3 is TGTGCCAGCAGTCCCGCGGAGGGACAGGTCGTAAAACTGTTTTTT. Protein: CASSPAEGQVVKLFF.

CDR3 protein: CAWMIGAGVEAFF. CDR3 in DNA: TGTGCCTGGATGATTGGGGCAGGGGTTGAAGCTTTCTTT. The rearrangement joins TRBV30 to TRBJ1-1; a weak D match, TRBD1 (6 bases). The germline V gene has CDR1 GTSNPN and CDR2 SVGIG (reference sequence). V lost 4 bases, J lost 7 bases, and 16 bases lay in between. The CDR3 covers 13 residues.

The rearrangement links TRBV11-2 to TRBJ2-5, with D tentatively TRBD2 (5 bases). This CDR3 is 14 amino acids long. Per the germline V gene, CDR1 is SGHAT and CDR2 is FQNNGV. V was clipped by 4 bases and J by 2 bases, with 11 bases between them. The CDR3 protein is CASSSPDWQETQYF. The CDR3 nucleotides are TGTGCCAGCAGCTCCCCGGACTGGCAAGAGACCCAGTACTTC.

This clone was counted between two and nine times. This chain connects TRBV29-1 to TRBJ1-1; TRBD1 might be the D (5 bases). Trimming pared 3 bases from V and 0 bases from J, leaving 8 bases between. The CDR3 sequence is 13 residues long. Germline V gives CDR1 SQVTM, CDR2 ANQGSEA. CDR3 nucleotides: TGCAGCGTTGAGGGGGGGATGAACACTGAAGCTTTCTTT. It codes for CSVEGGMNTEAFF.

The CDR3 is CASSEAPGQGAGEQYF. The CDR3 DNA sequence: TGTGCCAGCAGTGAAGCACCGGGACAGGGGGCAGGCGAGCAGTACTTC. This chain connects TRBV6-1 to TRBJ2-7; the match to TRBD1 covers 12 bases. This CDR3 has 16 residues. Losses at the gene ends were 0 bases for V and 6 bases for J; bases not matched to a gene: 6. CDR1 and CDR2 from the germline V gene are MNHNS and SASEGT.

The V and J genes are TRBV9 and TRBJ1-2; D is undetermined. Germline lookup yields CDR1 SGDLS and CDR2 YYNGEE. The CDR3 runs 14 residues. V was pared by 6 bases and J by 2 bases, with 14 bases between. This CDR3 is CASTLEGENYGYTF. The CDR3 DNA follows: TGTGCCAGCACCCTAGAGGGAGAGAACTATGGCTACACCTTC.